This paragraph reports one T cell receptor beta chain. The antigen remains unidentified. The data stem from a study of blood T cells in healthy people across ages. Overall study findings and caveats: Because donor CMV status was unknown, expanded clonotype changes were possibly confounded.

Germline CDR1 SGHRS, CDR2 YFSETQ. The ends were cut back, 2 bases at V and 4 bases at J, with 8 bases in the middle. The CDR3 length is 13 residues. A second PCR, run for about 7 to 12 cycles, used a sample-barcoded 5' primer plus a J-beta primer mix. TCRdb recomputed calls from the 5' RACE reads with MiXCR, one row per CDR3 protein. The sample lists fewer than 750,000 distinct CDR3 sequences; over 40% were seen once. Sequenced sample: blood. This chain links TRBV5-1 with TRBJ2-3; D ambiguous. The sequence came from a woman older than 75 in good health. CDR3 protein: CASSLPSADTQYF. CDR3 coding DNA: TGCGCCAGCAGCTTACCCAGCGCAGATACGCAGTATTTT.